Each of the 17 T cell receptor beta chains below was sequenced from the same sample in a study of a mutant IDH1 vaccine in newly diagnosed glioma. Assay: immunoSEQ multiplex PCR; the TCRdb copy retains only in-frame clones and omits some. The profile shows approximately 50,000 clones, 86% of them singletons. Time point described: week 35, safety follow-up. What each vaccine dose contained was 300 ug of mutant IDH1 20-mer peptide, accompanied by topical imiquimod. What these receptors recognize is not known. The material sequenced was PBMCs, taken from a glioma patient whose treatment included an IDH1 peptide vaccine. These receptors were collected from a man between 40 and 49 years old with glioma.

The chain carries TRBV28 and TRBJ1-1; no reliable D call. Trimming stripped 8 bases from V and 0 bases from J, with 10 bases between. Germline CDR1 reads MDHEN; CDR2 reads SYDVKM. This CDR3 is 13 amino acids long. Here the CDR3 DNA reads TGTGCCAGCTTAGGACCCGTGAACACTGAAGCTTTCTTT. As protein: CASLGPVNTEAFF. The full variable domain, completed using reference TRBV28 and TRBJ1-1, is DVKVTQSSRYLVKRTGEKVFLECVQDMDHENMFWYRQDPGLGLRLIYFSYDVKMKEKGDIPEGYSVSREKKERFSLILESASTNQTSMYLCASLGPVNTEAFFGQGTRLTVV.

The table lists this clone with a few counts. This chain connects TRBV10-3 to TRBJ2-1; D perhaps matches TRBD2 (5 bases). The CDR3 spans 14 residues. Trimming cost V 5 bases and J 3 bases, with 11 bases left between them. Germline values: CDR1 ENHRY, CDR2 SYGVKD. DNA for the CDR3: TGTGCCATCAGTTATAGCGACGTCTACAATGAGCAGTTCTTC. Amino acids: CAISYSDVYNEQFF.

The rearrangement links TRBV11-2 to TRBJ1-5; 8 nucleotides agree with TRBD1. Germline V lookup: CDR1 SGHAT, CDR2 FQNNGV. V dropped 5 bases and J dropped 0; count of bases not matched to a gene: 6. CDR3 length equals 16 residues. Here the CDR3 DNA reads TGTGCCAGCAGCCTCAGGACAGGGCGTAGCAATCAGCCCCAGCATTTT. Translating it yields CASSLRTGRSNQPQHF.

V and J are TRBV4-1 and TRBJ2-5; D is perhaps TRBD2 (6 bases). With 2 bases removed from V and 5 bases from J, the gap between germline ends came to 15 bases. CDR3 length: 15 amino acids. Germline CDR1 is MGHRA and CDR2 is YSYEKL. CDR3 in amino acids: CASSQLAAPGETQYF. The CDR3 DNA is TGCGCCAGCAGCCAATTAGCGGCCCCCGGGGAGACCCAGTACTTC.

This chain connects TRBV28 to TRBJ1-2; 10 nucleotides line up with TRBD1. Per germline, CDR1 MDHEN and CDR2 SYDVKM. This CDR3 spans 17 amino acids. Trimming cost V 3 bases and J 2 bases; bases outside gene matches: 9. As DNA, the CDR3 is TGTGCCAGCAGTTTCTCCGGGACAGGGGCGGAAAACTATGGCTACACCTTC. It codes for CASSFSGTGAENYGYTF.

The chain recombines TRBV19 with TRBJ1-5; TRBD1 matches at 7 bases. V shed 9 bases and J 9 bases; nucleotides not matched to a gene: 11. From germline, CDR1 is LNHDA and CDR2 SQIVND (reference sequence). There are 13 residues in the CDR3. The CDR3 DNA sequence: TGTGCCAGCCAGGGACAGACTATGTGGCCCCAGCATTTT. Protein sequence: CASQGQTMWPQHF. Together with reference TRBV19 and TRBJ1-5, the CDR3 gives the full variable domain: DGGITQSPKYLFRKEGQNVTLSCEQNLNHDAMYWYRQDPGQGLRLIYYSQIVNDFQKGDIAEGYSVSREKKESFPLTVTSAQKNPTAFYLCASQGQTMWPQHFGDGTRLSIL.

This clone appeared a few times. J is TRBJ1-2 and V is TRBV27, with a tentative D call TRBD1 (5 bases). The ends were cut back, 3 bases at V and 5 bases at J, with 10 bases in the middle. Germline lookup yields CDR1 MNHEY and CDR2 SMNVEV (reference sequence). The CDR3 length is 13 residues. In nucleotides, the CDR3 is TGTGCCAGCAGTTTGGGACCAAATTATGGCTACACCTTC. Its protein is CASSLGPNYGYTF.

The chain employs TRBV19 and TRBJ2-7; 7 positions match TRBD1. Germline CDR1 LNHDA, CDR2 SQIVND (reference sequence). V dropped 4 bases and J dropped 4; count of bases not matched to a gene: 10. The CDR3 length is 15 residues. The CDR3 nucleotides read TGTGCCAGTAGTAACCCGGGACAGACCTCTTACGAGCAGTACTTC. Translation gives CASSNPGQTSYEQYF.

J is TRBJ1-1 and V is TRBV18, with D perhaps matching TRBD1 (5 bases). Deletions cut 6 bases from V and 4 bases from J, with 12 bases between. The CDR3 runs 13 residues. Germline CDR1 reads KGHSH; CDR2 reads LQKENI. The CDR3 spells CASSRDQTTEAFF. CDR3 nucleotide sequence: TGTGCCAGCTCTAGGGACCAAACCACTGAAGCTTTCTTT.

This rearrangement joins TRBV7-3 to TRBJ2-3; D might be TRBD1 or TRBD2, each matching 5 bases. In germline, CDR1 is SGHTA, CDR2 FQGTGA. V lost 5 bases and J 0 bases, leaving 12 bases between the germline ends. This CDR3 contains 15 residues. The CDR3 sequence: CASSLAGTSTDTQYF. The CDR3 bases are TGTGCCAGCAGCCTAGCCGGGACCAGCACAGATACGCAGTATTTT. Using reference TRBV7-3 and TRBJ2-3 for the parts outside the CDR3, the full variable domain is GAGVSQTPSNKVTEKGKYVELRCDPISGHTALYWYRQSLGQGPEFLIYFQGTGAADDSGLPNDRFFAVRPEGSVSTLKIQRTERGDSAVYLCASSLAGTSTDTQYFGPGTRLTVL.

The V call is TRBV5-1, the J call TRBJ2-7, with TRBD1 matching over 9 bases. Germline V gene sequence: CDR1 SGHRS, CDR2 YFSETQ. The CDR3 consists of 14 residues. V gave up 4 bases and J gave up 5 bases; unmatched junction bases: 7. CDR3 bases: TGCGCCAGCAGCGGCGGGACAGGGTTCGACGAGCAGTACTTC. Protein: CASSGGTGFDEQYF.

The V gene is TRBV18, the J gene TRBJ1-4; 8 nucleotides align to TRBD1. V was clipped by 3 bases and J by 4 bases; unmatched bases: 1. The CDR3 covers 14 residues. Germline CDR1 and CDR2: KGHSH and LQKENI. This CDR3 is CASSPDRGNEKLFF. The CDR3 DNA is TGTGCCAGCTCACCTGACAGGGGTAATGAAAAACTGTTTTTT. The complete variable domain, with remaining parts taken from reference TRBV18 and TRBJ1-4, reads NAGVMQNPRHLVRRRGQEARLRCSPMKGHSHVYWYRQLPEEGLKFMVYLQKENIIDESGMPKERFSAEFPKEGPSILRIQQVVRGDSAAYFCASSPDRGNEKLFFGSGTQLSVL.

CDR3: CASSHQTGQVYEQYF. The CDR3 DNA reads TGCGCCAGCAGTCACCAGACAGGCCAAGTCTACGAGCAGTACTTC. The rearrangement joins TRBV5-1 to TRBJ2-7, with D perhaps TRBD1 (6 bases). This CDR3 contains 15 residues. Germline CDR1 and CDR2: SGHRS and YFSETQ. Trimming took off 5 bases at V and 3 bases at J, with 18 bases between the two ends. The whole variable domain, remainder taken from reference TRBV5-1 and TRBJ2-7, is KAGVTQTPRYLIKTRGQQVTLSCSPISGHRSVSWYQQTPGQGLQFLFEYFSETQRNKGNFPGRFSGRQFSNSRSEMNVSTLELGDSALYLCASSHQTGQVYEQYFGPGTRLTVT.

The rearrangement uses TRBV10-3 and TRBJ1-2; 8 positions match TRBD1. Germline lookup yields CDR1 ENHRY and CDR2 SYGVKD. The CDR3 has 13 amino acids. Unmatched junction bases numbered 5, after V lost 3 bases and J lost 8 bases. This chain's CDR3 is CAISERTGSGYTF. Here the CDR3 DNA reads TGTGCCATCAGTGAAAGGACAGGGAGCGGCTACACCTTC.

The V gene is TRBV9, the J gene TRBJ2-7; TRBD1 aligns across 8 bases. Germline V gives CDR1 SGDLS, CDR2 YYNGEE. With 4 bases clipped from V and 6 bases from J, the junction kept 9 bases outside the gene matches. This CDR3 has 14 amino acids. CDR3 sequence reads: CASSPGQGMGEQYF. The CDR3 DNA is TGTGCCAGCAGCCCCGGACAGGGTATGGGCGAGCAGTACTTC. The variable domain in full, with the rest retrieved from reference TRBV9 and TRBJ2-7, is DSGVTQTPKHLITATGQRVTLRCSPRSGDLSVYWYQQSLDQGLQFLIQYYNGEERAKGNILERFSAQQFPDLHSELNLSSLELGDSALYFCASSPGQGMGEQYFGPGTRLTVT.

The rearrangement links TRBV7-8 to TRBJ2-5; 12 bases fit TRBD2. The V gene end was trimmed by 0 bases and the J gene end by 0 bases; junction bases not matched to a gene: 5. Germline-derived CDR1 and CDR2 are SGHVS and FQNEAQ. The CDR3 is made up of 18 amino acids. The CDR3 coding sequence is TGTGCCAGCAGCTTAGCGACAACTAGCGGGAGGCACCAAGAGACCCAGTACTTC. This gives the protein CASSLATTSGRHQETQYF.

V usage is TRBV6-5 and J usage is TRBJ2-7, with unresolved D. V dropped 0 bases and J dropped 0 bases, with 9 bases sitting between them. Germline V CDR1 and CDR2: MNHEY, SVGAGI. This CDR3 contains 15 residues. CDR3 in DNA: TGTGCCAGCAGTTACTCCAGGACGCCCTCCTACGAGCAGTACTTC. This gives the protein CASSYSRTPSYEQYF.